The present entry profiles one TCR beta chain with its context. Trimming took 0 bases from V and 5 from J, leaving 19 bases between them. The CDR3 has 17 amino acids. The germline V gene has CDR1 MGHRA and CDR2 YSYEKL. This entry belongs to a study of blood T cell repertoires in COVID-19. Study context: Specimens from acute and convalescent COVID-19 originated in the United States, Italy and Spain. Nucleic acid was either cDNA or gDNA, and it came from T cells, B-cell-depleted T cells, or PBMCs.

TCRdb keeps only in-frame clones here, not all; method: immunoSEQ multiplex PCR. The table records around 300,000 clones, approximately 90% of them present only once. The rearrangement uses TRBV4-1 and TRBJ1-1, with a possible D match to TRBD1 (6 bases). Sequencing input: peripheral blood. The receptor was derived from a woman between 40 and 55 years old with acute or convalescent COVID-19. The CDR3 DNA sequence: TGCGCCAGCAGCCAAGAAGGTACTGGGCAGGGGAGAACTGAAGCTTTCTTT. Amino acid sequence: CASSQEGTGQGRTEAFF.